This TCR beta chain was profiled in a study of OX40 agonist ivuxolimab in advanced cancers. Study-level background: An agonistic human IgG2 monoclonal antibody against OX40 (CD134) was given.

Profiling relied on immunoSEQ multiplex PCR, and the TCRdb table lists in-frame clones only, not all of them. Of tens of thousands of clones listed, more than 70% are singletons. Comments on this clone: Its antigen is still unknown.

Study-wide findings and caveats: Researchers report that CD8+ T cells had, on average, more expanded clones than CD4+. At 0.1 to 3.0 mg/kg, clonal expansion of CD4+ and CD8+ blood T cells had occurred by week 6.

V lost 0 bases, J lost 5 bases, and 17 bases lay in between. This CDR3 is 16 amino acids long. The germline V gene has CDR1 SGHRS and CDR2 YFSETQ. Material: CD4+ or CD8+ T cells sorted from blood, obtained in a trial of the OX40 agonist ivuxolimab. The receptor was isolated from an adult with an advanced solid tumor such as melanoma, head and neck, liver or kidney cancer. This chain connects TRBV5-1 to TRBJ2-5, with D perhaps matching TRBD2 (6 bases). The CDR3 nucleotides read TGCGCCAGCAGCTTGGTTGGACTACGGTCAGTGGAGACCCAGTACTTC. It codes for CASSLVGLRSVETQYF.